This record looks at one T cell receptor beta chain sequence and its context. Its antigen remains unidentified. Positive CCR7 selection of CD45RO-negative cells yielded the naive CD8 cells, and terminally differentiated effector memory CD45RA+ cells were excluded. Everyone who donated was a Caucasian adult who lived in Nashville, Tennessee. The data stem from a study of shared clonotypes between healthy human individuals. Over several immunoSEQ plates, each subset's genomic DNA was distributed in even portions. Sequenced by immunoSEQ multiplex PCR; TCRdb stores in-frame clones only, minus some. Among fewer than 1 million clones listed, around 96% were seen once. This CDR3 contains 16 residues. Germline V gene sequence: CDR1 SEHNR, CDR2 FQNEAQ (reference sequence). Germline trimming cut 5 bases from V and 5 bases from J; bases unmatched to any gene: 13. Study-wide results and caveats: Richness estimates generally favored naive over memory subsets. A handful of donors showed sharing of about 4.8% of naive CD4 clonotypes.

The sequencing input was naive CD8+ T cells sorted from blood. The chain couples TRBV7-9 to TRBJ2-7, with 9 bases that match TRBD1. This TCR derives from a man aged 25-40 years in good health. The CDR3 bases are TGTGCCAGCAGCGCAACCGGGACAGGGAGGGGAAACGAGCAGTACTTC. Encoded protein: CASSATGTGRGNEQYF.